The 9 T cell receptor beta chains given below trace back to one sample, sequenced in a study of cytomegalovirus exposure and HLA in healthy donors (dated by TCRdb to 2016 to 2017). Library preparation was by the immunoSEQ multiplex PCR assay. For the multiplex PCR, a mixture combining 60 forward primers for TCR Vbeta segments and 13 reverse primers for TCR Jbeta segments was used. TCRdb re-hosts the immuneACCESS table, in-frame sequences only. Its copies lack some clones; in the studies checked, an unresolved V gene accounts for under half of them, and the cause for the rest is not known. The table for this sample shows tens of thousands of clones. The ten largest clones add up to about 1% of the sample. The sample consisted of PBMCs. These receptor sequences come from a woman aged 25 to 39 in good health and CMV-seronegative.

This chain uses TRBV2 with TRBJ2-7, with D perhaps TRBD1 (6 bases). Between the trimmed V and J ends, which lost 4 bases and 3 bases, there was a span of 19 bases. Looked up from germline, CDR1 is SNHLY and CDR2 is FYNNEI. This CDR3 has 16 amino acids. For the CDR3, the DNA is TGTGCCAGCAGTGGGGGACAAGAGACCGACTTCTACGAGCAGTACTTC. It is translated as CASSGGQETDFYEQYF.

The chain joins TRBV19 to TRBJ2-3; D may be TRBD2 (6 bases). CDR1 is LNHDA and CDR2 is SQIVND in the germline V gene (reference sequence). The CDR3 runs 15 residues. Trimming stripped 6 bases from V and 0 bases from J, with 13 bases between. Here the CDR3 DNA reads TGTGCCAGTAGACATCGTGGACTAAGCACAGATACGCAGTATTTT. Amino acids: CASRHRGLSTDTQYF.

The CDR3 DNA reads TGTGCCAGCAGCTTGGCCCAGGGGGTCGATGGCTACACCTTC. Amino acid sequence: CASSLAQGVDGYTF. The rearrangement links TRBV5-4 to TRBJ1-2, with 7 bases fitting TRBD1. V dropped 0 bases and J dropped 6; count of bases not matched to a gene: 5. This CDR3 comprises 14 residues. CDR1 is SGHNT, CDR2 YYREEE, per germline (reference sequence).

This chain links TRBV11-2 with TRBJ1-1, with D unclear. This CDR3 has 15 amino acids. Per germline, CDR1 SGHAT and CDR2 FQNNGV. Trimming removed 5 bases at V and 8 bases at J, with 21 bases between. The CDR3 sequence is CASSPGVGGGLEAFF. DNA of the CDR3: TGTGCCAGCAGCCCTGGGGTAGGTGGCGGGTTGGAAGCTTTCTTT.

CDR3 in amino acids: CASSRDRGDTEAFF. The DNA of the CDR3 is TGTGCCAGCAGCCGGGACAGGGGCGACACTGAAGCTTTCTTT. This chain uses TRBV7-9 with TRBJ1-1, with 10 bases that match TRBD1. Germline V gene lookup returns CDR1 SEHNR and CDR2 FQNEAQ (reference sequence). The V gene end was trimmed by 5 bases and the J gene end by 3 bases; junction bases not matched to a gene: 3. The CDR3 covers 14 residues.

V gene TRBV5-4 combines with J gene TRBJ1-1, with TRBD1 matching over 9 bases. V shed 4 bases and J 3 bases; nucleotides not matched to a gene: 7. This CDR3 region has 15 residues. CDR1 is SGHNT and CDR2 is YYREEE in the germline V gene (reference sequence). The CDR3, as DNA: TGTGCCAGCAGCGGAACAGGGGGCGGGGACACTGAAGCTTTCTTT. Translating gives CASSGTGGGDTEAFF.

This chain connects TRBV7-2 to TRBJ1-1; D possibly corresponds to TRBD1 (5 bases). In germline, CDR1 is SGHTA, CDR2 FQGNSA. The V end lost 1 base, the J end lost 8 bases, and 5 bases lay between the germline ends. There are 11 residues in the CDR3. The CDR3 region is CASSLDREAFF. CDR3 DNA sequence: TGTGCCAGCAGCTTAGACAGGGAAGCTTTCTTT.

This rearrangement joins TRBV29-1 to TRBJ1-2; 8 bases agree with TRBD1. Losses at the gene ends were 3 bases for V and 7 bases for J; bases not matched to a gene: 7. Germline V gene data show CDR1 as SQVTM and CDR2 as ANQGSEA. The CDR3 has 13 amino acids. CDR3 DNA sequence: TGCAGCGTTGAGGCGCAGGGGGCTTTTGGCTACACCTTC. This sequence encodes CSVEAQGAFGYTF.

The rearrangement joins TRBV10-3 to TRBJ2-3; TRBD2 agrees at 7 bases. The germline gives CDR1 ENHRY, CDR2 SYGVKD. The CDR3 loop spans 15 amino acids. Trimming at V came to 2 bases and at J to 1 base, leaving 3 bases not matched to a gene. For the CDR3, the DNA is TGTGCCATCAGTGAGCTAGCGGCCCGCACAGATACGCAGTATTTT. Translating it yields CAISELAARTDTQYF.